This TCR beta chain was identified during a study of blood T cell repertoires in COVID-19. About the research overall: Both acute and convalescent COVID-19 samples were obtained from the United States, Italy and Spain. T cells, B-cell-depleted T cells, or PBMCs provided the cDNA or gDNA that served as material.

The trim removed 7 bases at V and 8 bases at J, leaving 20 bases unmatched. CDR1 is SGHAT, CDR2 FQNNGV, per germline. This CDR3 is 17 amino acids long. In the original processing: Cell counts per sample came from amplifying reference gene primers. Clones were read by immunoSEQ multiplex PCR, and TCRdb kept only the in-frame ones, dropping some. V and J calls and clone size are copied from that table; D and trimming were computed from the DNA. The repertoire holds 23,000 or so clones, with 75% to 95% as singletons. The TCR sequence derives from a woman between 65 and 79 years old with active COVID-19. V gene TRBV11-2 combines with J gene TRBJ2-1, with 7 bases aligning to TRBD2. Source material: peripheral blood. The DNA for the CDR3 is TGTGCCAGCACCCCGGTCCGGGAGGTTTCGTTAAGGGATGAGCAGTTCTTC. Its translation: CASTPVREVSLRDEQFF.